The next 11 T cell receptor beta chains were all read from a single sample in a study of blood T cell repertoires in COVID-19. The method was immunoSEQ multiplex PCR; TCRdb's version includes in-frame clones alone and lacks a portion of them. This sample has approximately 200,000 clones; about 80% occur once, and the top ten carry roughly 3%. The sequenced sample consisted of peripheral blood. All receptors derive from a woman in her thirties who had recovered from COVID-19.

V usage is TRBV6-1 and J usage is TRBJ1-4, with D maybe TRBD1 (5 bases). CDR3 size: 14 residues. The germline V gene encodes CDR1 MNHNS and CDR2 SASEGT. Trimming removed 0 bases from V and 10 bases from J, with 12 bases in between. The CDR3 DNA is TGTGCCAGCAGTGAAGCTTCCCAGGGCGTAAAACTGTTTTTT. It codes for CASSEASQGVKLFF.

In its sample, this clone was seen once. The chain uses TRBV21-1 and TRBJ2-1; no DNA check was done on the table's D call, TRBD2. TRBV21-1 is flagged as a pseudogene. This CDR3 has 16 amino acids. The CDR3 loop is CASSEFVGNPRNEQFF. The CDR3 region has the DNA TGTGCCAGCAGTGAATTTGTCGGGAACCCTAGGAATGAGCAGTTCTTC.

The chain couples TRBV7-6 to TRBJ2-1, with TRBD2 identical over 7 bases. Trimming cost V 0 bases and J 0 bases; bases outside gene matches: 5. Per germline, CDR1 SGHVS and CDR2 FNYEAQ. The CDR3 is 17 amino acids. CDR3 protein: CASSLAGLDSSYNEQFF. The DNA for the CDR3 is TGTGCCAGCAGCTTAGCTGGACTAGACAGCTCCTACAATGAGCAGTTCTTC.

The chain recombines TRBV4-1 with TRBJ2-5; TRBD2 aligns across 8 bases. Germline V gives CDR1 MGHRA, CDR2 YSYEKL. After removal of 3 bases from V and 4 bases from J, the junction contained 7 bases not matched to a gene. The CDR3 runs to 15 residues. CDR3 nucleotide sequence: TGCGCCAGCAGCCAGAGTCCGGGAGGGGGAGAGACCCAGTACTTC. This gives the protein CASSQSPGGGETQYF.

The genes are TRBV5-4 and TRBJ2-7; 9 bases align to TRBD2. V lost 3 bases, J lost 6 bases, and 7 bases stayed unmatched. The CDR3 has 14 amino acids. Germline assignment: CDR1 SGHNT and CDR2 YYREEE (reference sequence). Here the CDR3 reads CASSYSGSVIEQYF. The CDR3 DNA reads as TGTGCCAGCAGCTATAGCGGGAGTGTGATCGAGCAGTACTTC. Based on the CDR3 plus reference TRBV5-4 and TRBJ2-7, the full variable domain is ETGVTQSPTHLIKTRGQQVTLRCSSQSGHNTVSWYQQALGQGPQFIFQYYREEENGRGNFPPRFSGLQFPNYSSELNVNALELDDSALYLCASSYSGSVIEQYFGPGTRLTVT.

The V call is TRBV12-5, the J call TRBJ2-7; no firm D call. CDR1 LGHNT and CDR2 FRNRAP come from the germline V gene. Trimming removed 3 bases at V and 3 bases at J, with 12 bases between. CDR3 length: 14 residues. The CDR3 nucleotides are TGTGCTAGTGGTTTAACTAATTCTTTCTACGAGCAGTACTTC. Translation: CASGLTNSFYEQYF.

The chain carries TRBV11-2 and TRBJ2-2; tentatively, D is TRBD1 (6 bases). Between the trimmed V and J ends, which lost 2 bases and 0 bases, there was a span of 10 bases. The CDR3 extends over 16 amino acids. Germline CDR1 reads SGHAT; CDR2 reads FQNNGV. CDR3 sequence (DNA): TGTGCCAGCAGCTTATGGTCAGGGGCGAACACCGGGGAGCTGTTTTTT. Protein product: CASSLWSGANTGELFF.

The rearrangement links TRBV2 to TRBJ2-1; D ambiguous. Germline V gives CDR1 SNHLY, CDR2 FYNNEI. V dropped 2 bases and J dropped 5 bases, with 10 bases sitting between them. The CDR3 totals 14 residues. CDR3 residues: CASSELRQNNEQFF. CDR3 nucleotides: TGTGCCAGCAGTGAACTGAGGCAAAACAATGAGCAGTTCTTC.

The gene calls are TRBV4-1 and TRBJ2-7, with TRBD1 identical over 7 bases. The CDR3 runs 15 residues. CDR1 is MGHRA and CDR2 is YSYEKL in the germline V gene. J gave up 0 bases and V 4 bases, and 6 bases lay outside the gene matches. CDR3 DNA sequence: TGCGCCAGCAGCCCAGGACAGGCCTCCTCCTACGAGCAGTACTTC. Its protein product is CASSPGQASSYEQYF.

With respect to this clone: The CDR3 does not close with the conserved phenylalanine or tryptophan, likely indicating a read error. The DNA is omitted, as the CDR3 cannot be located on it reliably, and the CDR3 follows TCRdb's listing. CDR3 protein: CSARAGSLL. The chain is built from TRBV20-1 and TRBJ1-1. Germline assignment: CDR1 DFQATT and CDR2 SNEGSKA (reference sequence). With termini counted, the CDR3 has 9 amino acids.

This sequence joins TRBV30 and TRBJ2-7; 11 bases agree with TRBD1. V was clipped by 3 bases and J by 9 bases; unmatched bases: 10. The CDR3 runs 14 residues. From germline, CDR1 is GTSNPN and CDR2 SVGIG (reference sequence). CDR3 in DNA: TGTGCCTGGAGCGCGGGACAGGGGGTTAAGGGGCAGTACTTC. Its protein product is CAWSAGQGVKGQYF. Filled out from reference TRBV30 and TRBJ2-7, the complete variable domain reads SQTIHQWPATLVQPVGSPLSLECTVEGTSNPNLYWYRQAAGRGLQLLFYSVGIGQISSEVPQNLSASRPQDRQFILSSKKLLLSDSGFYLCAWSAGQGVKGQYFGPGTRLTVT.